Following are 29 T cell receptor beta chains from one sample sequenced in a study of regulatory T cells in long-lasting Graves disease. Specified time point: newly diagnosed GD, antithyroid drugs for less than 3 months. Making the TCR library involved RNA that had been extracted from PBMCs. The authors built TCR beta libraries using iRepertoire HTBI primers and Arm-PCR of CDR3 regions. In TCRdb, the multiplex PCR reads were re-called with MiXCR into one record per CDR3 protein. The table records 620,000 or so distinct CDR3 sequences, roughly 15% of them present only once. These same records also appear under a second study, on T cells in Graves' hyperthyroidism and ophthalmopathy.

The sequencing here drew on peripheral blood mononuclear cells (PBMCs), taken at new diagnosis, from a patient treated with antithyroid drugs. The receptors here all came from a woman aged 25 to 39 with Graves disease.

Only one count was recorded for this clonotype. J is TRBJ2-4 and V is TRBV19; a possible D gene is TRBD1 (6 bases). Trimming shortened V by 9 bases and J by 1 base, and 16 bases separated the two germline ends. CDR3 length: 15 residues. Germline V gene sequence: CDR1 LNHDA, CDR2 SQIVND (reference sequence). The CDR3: CASKGGIWAKNIQYF. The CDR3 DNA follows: TGTGCCAGCAAAGGGGGAATATGGGCCAAAAACATTCAGTACTTC.

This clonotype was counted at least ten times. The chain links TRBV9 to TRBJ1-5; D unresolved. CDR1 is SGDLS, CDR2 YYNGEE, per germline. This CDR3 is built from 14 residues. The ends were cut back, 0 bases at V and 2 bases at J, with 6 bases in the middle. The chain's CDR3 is CASSVDVGNQPQHF. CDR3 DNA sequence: TGTGCCAGCAGCGTAGATGTGGGCAATCAGCCCCAGCATTTT.

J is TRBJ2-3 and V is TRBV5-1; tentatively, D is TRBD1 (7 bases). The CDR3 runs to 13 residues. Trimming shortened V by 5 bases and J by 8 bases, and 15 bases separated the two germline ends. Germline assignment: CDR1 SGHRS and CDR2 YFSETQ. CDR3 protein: CASSAGGTFTQYF. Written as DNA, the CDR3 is TGCGCCAGCAGTGCAGGGGGGACTTTTACGCAGTATTTT.

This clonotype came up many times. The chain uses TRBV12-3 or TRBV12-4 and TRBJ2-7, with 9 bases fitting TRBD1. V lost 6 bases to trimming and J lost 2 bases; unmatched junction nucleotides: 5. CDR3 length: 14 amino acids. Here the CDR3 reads CASSPGQGTYEQYF. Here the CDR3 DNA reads TGTGCCAGCAGCCCCGGACAGGGGACCTACGAGCAGTACTTC.

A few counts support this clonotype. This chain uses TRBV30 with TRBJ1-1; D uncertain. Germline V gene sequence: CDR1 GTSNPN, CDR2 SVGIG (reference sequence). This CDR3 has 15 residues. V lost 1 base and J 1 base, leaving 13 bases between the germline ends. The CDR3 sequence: CAWSGTLRRNTEAFF. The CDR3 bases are TGTGCCTGGAGTGGTACCCTACGGAGGAACACTGAAGCTTTCTTT.

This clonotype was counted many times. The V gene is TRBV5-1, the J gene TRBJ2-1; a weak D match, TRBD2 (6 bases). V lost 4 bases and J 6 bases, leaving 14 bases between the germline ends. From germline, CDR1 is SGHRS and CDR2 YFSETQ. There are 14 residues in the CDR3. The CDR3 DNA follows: TGCGCCAGCAGCATAATAGCGGAGCTCAATGAGCAGTTCTTC. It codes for CASSIIAELNEQFF.

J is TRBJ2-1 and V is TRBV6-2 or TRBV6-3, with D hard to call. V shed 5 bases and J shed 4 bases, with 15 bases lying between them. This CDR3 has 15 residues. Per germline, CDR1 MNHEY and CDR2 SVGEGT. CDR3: CASSLTWTGYNEQFF. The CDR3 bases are TGTGCCAGCAGTCTAACATGGACGGGTTACAATGAGCAGTTCTTC.

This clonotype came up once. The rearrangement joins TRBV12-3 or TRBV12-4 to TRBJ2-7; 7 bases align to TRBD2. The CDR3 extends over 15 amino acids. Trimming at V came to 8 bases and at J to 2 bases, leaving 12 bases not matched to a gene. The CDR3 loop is CASSPSGTPTYEQYF. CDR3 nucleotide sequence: TGTGCCAGCTCACCAAGCGGGACGCCTACCTACGAGCAGTACTTC.

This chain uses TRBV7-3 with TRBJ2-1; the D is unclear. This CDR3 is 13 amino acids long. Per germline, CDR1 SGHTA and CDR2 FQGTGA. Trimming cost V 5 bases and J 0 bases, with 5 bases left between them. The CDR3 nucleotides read TGTGCCAGCAGCCAGCTCTCCTACAATGAGCAGTTCTTC. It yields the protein CASSQLSYNEQFF.

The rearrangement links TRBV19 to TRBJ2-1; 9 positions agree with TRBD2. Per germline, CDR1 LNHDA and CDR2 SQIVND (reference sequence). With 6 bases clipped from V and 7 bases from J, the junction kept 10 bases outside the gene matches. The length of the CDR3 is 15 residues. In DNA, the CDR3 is TGTGCCAGTAGGAGGGAGCGGGAGGCTACAAATGAGCAGTTCTTC. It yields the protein CASRREREATNEQFF.

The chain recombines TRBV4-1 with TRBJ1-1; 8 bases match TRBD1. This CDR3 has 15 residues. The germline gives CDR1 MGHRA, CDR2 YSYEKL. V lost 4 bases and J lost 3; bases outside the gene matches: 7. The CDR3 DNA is TGCGCCAGCAGCCTAATCCAGGGGGCGCACACTGAAGCTTTCTTT. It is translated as CASSLIQGAHTEAFF.

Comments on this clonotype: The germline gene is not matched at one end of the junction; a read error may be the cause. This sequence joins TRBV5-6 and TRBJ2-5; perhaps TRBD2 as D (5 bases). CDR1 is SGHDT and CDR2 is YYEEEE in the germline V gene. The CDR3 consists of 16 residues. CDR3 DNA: TGTACCAGCAGCTTGTCTAGCTCATCGGGCTGGGAGACCCAGTACTTC. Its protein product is CTSSLSSSSGWETQYF.

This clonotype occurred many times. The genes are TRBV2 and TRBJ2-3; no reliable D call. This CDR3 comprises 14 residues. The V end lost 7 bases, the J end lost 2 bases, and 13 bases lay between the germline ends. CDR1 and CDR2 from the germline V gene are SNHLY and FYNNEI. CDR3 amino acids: CASMGGQSTDTQYF. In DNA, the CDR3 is TGTGCCAGCATGGGCGGCCAGTCCACAGATACGCAGTATTTT.

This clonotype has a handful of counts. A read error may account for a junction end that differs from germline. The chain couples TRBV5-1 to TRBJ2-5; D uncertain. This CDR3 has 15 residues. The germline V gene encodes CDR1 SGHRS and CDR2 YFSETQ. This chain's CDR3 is CASSLVARPLETQYF. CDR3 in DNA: TGTGCCAGCAGCTTGGTAGCCAGGCCCCTGGAGACCCAGTACTTC.

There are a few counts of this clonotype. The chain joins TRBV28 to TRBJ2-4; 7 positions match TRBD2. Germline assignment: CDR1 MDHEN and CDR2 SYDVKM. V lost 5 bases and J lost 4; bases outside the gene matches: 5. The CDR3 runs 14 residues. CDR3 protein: CASSIRSGKNIQYF. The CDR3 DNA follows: TGTGCCAGCAGTATCCGTAGCGGGAAAAACATTCAGTACTTC.

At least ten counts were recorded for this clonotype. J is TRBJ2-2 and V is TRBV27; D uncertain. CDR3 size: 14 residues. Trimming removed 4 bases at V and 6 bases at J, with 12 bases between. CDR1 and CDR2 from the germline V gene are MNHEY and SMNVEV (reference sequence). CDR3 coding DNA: TGTGCCAGCAGTTCCCTGGTAGGATCCGGGGAGCTGTTTTTT. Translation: CASSSLVGSGELFF.

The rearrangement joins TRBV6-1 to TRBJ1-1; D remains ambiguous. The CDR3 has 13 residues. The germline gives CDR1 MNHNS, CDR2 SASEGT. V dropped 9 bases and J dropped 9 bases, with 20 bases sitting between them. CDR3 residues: CAREDGNLFKAFF. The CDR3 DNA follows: TGTGCCAGAGAAGACGGAAATCTATTCAAAGCTTTCTTT.

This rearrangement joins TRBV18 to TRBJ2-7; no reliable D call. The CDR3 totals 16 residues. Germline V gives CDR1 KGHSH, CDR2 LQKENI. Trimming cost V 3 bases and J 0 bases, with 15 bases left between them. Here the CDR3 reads CASSPSRAQSSYEQYF. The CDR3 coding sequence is TGTGCCAGCTCACCCTCTCGAGCCCAGAGCTCCTACGAGCAGTACTTC.

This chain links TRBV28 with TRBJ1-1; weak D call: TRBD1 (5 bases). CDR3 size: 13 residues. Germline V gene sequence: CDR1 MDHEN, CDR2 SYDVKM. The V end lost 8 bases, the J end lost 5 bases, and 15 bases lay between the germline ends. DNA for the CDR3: TGTGCCAGCTCCCGGGGCCGGGGGACTGAAGCTTTCTTT. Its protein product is CASSRGRGTEAFF.

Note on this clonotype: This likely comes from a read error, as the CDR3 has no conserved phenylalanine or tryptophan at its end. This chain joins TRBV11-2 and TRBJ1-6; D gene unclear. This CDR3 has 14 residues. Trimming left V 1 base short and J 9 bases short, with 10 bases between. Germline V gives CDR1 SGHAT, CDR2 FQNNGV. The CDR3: CASSLGAQGSPLHL. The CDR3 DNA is TGTGCCAGCAGCTTAGGTGCCCAAGGTTCACCCCTCCACCTT.

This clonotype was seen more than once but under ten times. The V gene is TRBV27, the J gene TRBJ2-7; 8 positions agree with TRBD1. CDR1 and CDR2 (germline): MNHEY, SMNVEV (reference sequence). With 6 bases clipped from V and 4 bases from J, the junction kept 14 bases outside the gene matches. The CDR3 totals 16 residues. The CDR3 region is CASRGVRRDRLYEQYF. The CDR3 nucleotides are TGTGCCAGCAGGGGGGTAAGGCGGGACAGGTTGTACGAGCAGTACTTC.

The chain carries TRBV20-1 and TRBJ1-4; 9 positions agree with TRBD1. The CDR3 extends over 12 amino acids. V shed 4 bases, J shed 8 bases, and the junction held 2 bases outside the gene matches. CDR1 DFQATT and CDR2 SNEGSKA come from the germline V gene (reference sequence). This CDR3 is CSAKQGAEKLFF. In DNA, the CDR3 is TGCAGTGCTAAACAGGGGGCGGAAAAACTGTTTTTT.

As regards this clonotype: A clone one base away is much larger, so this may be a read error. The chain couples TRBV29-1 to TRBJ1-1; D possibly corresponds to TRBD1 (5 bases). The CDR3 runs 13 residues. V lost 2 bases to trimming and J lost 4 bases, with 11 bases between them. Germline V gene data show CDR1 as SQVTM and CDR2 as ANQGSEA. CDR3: CSVEIQESTEAFF. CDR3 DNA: TGCAGCGTTGAAATACAGGAGAGCACTGAAGCTTTCTTT.

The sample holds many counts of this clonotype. The CDR3 nucleotides read TGTGCCAGCAGCTTAGCGCTTGGACTAGTTCTCTACGAGCAGTACTTC. Translated: CASSLALGLVLYEQYF. The chain couples TRBV7-9 to TRBJ2-7, with 7 bases fitting TRBD2. The germline V gene has CDR1 SEHNR and CDR2 FQNEAQ (reference sequence). The CDR3 consists of 16 residues. Unmatched junction bases numbered 8, after V lost 0 bases and J lost 3 bases.

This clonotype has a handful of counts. In nucleotides, the CDR3 is TGTGCCAGCATCATAGGGGGGGGGGCTGGCTATGGCTACACCTTC. It translates to CASIIGGGAGYGYTF. The rearrangement links TRBV28 to TRBJ1-2; weak D call: TRBD1 (6 bases). This CDR3 is built from 15 residues. With 7 bases removed from V and 4 bases from J, the gap between germline ends came to 19 bases. Germline CDR1 is MDHEN and CDR2 is SYDVKM.

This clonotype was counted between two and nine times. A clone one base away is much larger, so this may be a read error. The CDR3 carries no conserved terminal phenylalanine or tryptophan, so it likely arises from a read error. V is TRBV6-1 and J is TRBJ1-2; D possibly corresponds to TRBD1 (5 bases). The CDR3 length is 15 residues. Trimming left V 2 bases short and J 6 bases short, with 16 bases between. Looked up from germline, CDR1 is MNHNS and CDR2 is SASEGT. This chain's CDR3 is CASSERGGRGDGYTL. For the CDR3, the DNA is TGTGCCAGCAGTGAACGCGGCGGGAGGGGAGATGGCTACACCCTC.

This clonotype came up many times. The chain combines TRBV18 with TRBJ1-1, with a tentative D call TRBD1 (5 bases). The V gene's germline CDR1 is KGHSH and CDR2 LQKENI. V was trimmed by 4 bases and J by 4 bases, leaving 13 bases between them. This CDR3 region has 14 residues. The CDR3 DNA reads TGTGCCAGCTCACGCGGGGCGGCGGGCACTGAAGCTTTCTTT. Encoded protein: CASSRGAAGTEAFF.

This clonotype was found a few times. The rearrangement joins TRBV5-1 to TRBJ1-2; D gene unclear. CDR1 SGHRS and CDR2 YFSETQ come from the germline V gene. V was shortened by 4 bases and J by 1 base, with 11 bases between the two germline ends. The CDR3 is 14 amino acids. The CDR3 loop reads CASSPTEINYGYTF. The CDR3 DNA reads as TGCGCCAGCAGCCCCACAGAGATTAACTATGGCTACACCTTC. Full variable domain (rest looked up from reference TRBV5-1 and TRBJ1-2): KAGVTQTPRYLIKTRGQQVTLSCSPISGHRSVSWYQQTPGQGLQFLFEYFSETQRNKGNFPGRFSGRQFSNSRSEMNVSTLELGDSALYLCASSPTEINYGYTFGSGTRLTVV.

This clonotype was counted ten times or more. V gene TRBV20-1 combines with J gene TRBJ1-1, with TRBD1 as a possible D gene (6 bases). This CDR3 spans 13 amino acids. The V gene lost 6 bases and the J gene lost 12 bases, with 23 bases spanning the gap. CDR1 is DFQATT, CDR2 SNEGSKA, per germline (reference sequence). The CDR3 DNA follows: TGCAGTGCCCCCTCCTGGGACACCCGCCCGACTTTCTTT. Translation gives CSAPSWDTRPTFF.